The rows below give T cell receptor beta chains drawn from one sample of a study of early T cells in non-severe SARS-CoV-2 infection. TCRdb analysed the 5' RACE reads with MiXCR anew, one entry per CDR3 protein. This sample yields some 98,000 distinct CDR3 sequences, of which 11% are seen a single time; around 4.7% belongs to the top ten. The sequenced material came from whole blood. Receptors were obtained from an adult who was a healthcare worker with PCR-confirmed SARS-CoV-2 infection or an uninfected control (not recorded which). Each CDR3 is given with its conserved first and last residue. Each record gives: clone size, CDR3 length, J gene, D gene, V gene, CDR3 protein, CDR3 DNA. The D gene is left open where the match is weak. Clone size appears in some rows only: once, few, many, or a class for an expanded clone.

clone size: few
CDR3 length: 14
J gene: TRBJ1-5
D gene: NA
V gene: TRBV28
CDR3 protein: CASSRRVDNQPQHF
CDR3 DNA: TGTGCCAGCAGCCGCCGGGTAGACAATCAGCCCCAGCATTTT

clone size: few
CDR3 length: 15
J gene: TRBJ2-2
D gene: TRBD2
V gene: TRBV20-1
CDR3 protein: CSARGGLAMVGELFF
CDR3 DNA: TGCAGTGCTAGAGGGGGACTAGCGATGGTCGGGGAGCTGTTTTTT

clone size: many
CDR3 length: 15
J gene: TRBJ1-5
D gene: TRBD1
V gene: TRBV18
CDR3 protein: CASSRRGTAGQPQHF
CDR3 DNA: TGTGCCAGCTCGCGACGGGGGACAGCCGGACAGCCCCAGCATTTT

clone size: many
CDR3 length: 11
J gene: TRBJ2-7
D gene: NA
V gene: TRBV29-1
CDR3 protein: CSVDTTYEQYF
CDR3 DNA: TGCAGCGTTGATACTACCTACGAGCAGTACTTC

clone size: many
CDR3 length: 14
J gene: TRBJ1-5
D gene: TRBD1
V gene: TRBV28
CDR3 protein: CASSLDRGNQPQHF
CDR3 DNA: TGTGCCAGCAGTCTCGACAGGGGAAATCAGCCCCAGCATTTT

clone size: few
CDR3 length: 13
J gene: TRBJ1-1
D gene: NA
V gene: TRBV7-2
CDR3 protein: CASTKIRNTEAFF
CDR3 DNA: TGTGCCAGCACCAAAATCAGGAACACTGAAGCTTTCTTT

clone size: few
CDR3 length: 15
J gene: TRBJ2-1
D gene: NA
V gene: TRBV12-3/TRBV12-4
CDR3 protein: CASSLRPRMGNEQFF
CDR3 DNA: TGTGCCAGCAGTTTAAGGCCAAGGATGGGGAATGAGCAGTTCTTC

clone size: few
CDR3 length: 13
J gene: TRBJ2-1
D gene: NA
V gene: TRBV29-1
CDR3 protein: CSASRGGYNEQFF
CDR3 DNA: TGCAGCGCTTCACGGGGCGGGTACAATGAGCAGTTCTTC

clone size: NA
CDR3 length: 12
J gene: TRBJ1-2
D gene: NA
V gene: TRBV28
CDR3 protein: CASTPWGSALTF
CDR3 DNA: TGTGCCAGCACCCCCTGGGGAAGTGCCCTAACCTTC

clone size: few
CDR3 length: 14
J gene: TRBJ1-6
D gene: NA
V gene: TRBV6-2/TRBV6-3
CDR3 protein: CASSFRTANSPLHF
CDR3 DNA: TGTGCCAGCAGTTTTCGGACAGCAAATTCACCCCTCCACTTT

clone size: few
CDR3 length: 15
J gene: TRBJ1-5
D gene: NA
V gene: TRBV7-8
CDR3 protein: CASSSAWGGNQPQHF
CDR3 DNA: TGTGCCAGCAGCTCTGCCTGGGGGGGAAATCAGCCCCAGCATTTT

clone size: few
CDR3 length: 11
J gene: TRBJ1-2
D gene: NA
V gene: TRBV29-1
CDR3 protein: CSVVDNYGYTF
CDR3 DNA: TGCAGCGTTGTGGACAACTATGGCTACACCTTC

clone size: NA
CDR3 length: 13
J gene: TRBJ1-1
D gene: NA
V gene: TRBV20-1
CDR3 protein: CSASYVFATEAFF
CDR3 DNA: TGCAGTGCTAGCTACGTGTTTGCGACTGAAGCTTTCTTT

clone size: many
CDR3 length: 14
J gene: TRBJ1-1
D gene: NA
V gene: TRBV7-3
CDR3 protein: CASSSQGVGTEAFF
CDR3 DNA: TGTGCCAGCAGCTCACAGGGTGTTGGTACTGAAGCTTTCTTT

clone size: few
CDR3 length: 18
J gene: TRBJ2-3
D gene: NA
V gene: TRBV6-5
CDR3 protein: CASSYTAGGLTSTDTQYF
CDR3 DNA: TGTGCCAGCAGTTACACAGCTGGCGGGCTCACTAGCACAGATACGCAGTATTTT

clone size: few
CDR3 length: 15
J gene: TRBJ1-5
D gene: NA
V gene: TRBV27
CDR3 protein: CASSPGSRSNQPQHF
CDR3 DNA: TGTGCCAGCAGTCCAGGGTCACGTAGCAATCAGCCCCAGCATTTT

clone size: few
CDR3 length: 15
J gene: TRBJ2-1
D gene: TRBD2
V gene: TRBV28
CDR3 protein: CASSRGTSGRYEQFF
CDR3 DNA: TGTGCCAGCAGTCGTGGGACTAGCGGGAGGTATGAGCAGTTCTTC

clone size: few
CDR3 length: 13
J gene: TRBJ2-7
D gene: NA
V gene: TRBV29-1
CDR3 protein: CSVEDRVSYEQYF
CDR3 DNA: TGCAGCGTTGAAGACAGGGTTTCCTACGAGCAGTACTTC

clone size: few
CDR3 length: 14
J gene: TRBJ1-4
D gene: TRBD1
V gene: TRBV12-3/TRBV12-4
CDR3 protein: CASSPDRGWEKLFF
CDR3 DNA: TGTGCCAGCAGCCCCGACAGGGGTTGGGAAAAACTGTTTTTT

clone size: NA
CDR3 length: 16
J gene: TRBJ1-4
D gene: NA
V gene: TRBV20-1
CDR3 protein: CSASYRLGRRGEKLFF
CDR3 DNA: TGCAGTGCTAGTTATCGATTGGGACGAAGGGGTGAAAAACTGTTTTTT

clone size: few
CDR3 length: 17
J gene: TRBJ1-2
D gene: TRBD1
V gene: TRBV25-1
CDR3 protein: CASSESRPGQGYRGYTF
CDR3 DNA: TGTGCCAGCAGTGAATCGCGCCCTGGACAGGGATATCGAGGCTACACCTTC

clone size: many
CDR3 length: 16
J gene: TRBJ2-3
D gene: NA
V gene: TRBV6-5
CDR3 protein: CASSPSRGERADTQYF
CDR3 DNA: TGTGCCAGCAGTCCGTCCCGAGGGGAAAGGGCAGATACGCAGTATTTT

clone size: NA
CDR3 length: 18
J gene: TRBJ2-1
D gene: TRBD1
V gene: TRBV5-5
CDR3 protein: CASLRRPGTGNSYNEQFF
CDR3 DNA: TGTGCCAGCCTACGACGCCCCGGGACAGGTAACTCCTACAATGAGCAGTTCTTC

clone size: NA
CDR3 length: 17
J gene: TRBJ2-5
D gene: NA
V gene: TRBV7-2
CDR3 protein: CASSLSRRSGYQEIQYF
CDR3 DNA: TGTGCCAGCAGCTTAAGCCGGCGGTCCGGGTACCAAGAGATCCAGTACTTC

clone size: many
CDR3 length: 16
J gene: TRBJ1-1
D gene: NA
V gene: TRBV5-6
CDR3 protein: CASSLLVQVKNTEAFF
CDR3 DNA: TGTGCCAGCAGCTTGCTTGTCCAGGTCAAGAACACTGAAGCTTTCTTT

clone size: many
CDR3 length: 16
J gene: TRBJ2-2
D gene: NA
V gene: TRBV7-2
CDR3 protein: CASSFGGGLNTGELFF
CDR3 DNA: TGTGCCAGCAGCTTCGGGGGAGGCCTTAACACCGGGGAGCTGTTTTTT

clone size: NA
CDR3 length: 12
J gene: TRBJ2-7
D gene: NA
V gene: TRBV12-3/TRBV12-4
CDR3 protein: CASSLMYREQYF
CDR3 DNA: TGTGCCAGCAGTTTAATGTACCGTGAGCAGTACTTC

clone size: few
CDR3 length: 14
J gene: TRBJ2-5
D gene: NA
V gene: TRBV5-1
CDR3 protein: CASSSTATQETQYF
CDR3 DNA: TGCGCCAGCAGCTCCACAGCGACCCAAGAGACCCAGTACTTC

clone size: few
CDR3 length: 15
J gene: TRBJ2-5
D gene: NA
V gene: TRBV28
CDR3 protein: CASSLLLGGRETQYF
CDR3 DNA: TGTGCCAGCAGTTTATTATTGGGGGGCCGAGAGACCCAGTACTTC

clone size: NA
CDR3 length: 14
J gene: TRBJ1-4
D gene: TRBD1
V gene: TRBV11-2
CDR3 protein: CASSTGQGNEKLFF
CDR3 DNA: TGTGCCAGCAGCACGGGACAGGGGAATGAAAAACTGTTTTTT

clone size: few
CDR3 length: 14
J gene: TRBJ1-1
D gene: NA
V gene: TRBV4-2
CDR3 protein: CASSQEFRETEAFF
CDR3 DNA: TGTGCCAGCAGCCAAGAGTTCAGGGAGACTGAAGCTTTCTTT

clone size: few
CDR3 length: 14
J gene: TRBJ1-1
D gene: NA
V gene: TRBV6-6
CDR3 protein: CASSLTEGITEAFF
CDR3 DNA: TGTGCCAGCAGTTTGACAGAAGGGATCACTGAAGCTTTCTTT

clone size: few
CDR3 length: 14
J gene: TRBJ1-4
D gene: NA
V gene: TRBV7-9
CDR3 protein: CASSPGGSPEKLFF
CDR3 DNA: TGTGCCAGCAGCCCCGGGGGATCACCCGAAAAACTGTTTTTT

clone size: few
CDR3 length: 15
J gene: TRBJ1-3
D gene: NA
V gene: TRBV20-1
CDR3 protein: CSARDRTATGNTIYF
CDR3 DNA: TGCAGTGCTAGAGATCGGACAGCTACTGGAAACACCATATATTTT

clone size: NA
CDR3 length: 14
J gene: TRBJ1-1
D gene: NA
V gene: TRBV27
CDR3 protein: CASSLSAWNTEAFF
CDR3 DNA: TGTGCCAGCAGTTTATCGGCTTGGAACACTGAAGCTTTCTTT

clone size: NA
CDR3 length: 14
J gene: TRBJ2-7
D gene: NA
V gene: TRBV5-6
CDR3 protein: CASSLGDSSYEQYF
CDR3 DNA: TGTGCCAGCAGCTTGGGAGACAGTTCCTACGAGCAGTACTTC

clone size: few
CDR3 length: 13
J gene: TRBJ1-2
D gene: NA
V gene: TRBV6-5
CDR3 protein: CASKGGPNYGYTF
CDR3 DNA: TGTGCCAGCAAGGGGGGGCCCAACTATGGCTACACCTTC

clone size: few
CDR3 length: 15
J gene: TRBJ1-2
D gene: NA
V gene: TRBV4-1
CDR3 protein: CASSRGNRELYGYTF
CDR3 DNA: TGCGCCAGCAGCCGCGGAAACAGGGAGTTATATGGCTACACCTTC

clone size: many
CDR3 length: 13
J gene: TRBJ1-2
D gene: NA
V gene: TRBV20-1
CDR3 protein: CSARGTGNYGYTF
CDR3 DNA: TGCAGTGCTAGAGGGACGGGGAACTATGGCTACACCTTC

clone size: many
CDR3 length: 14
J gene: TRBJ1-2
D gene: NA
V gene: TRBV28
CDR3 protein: CASSGTGFNYGYTF
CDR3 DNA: TGTGCCAGCAGTGGTACAGGGTTTAACTATGGCTACACCTTC

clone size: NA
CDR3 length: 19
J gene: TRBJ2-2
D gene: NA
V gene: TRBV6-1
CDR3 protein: CAGTRGFSAGYTNTGELFF
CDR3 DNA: TGTGCCGGCACGAGGGGATTTTCTGCGGGATATACGAACACCGGGGAGCTGTTTTTT

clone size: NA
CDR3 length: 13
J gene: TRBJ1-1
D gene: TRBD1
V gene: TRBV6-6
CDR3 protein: CATQDRFHTEAFF
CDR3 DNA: TGTGCCACCCAGGACAGGTTCCACACTGAAGCTTTCTTT

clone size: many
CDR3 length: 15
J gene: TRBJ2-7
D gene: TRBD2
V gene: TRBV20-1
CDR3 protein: CSASGTSGGSYEQYF
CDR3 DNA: TGCAGTGCTAGTGGGACTAGCGGAGGGTCCTACGAGCAGTACTTC

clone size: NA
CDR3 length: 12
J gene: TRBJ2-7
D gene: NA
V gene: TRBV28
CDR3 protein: CASSAPSGEQYF
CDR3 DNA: TGTGCCAGCAGCGCTCCATCGGGGGAGCAGTACTTC

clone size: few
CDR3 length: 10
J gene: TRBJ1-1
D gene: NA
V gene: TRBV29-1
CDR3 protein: CSVKPTEAFF
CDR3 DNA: TGCAGCGTTAAACCTACCGAAGCTTTCTTT

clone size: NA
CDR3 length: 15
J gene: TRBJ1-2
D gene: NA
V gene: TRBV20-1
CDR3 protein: CSAWETLTGDYGYTF
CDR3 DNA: TGCAGTGCTTGGGAGACTTTAACCGGCGACTATGGCTACACCTTC

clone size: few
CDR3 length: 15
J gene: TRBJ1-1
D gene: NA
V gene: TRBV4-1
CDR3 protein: CASSYYETGQLEAFF
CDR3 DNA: TGCGCCAGCAGCTACTATGAAACAGGACAGCTTGAAGCTTTCTTT

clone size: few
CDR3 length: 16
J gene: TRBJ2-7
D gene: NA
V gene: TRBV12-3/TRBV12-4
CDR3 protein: CASSFISGPTEGEQYF
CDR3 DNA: TGTGCCAGCAGTTTCATCTCCGGACCCACCGAGGGAGAGCAGTACTTC

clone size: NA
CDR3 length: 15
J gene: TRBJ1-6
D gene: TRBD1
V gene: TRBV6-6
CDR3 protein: CASSYGGGFNSPLHF
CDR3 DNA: TGTGCCAGCAGTTACGGAGGGGGCTTCAATTCACCCCTCCACTTT

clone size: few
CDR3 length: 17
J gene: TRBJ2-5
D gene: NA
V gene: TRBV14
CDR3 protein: CASSQAQGLSYQETQYF
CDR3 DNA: TGTGCCAGCAGCCAAGCCCAGGGGTTATCGTACCAAGAGACCCAGTACTTC

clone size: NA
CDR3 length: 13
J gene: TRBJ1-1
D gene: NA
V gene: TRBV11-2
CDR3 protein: CATSWGVDTEAFF
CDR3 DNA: TGTGCCACCAGTTGGGGGGTCGACACTGAAGCTTTCTTT

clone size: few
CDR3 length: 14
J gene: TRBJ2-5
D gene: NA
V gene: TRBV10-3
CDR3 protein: CAISTEGSPETQYF
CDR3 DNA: TGTGCCATCAGTACCGAGGGGAGCCCAGAGACCCAGTACTTC

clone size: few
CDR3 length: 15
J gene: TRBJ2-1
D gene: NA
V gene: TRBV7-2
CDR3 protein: CASSLALGQAGEQFF
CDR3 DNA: TGTGCCAGCAGCTTAGCGTTAGGGCAGGCGGGCGAGCAGTTCTTC

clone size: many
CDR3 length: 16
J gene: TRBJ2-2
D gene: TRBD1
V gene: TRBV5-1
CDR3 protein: CASSSRTGTSTGELFF
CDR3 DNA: TGCGCCAGCAGCAGCAGGACAGGGACCTCCACCGGGGAGCTGTTTTTT

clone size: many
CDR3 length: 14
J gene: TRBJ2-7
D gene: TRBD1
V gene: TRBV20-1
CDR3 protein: CSASSGQGAYEQYF
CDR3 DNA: TGCAGTGCTAGTTCCGGGCAGGGGGCCTACGAGCAGTACTTC

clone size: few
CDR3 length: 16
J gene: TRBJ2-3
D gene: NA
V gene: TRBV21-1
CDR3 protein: CASSKDGTSFQDTQYF
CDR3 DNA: TGTGCCAGCAGCAAAGACGGGACTAGCTTTCAAGATACGCAGTATTTT